The 6 T cell receptor beta chains below all came from one sample that was sequenced in a study of cytomegalovirus exposure and HLA in healthy donors. Amplification used 60 Vbeta primers and 13 Jbeta primers. Assay: immunoSEQ multiplex PCR; the TCRdb copy retains only in-frame clones and omits some. Among about 200,000 clones listed, roughly three quarters were seen once. The sample taken for sequencing was PBMCs. The receptor set was obtained from a male donor in good health and CMV-seropositive.

This chain links TRBV7-2 with TRBJ2-1, with a possible D match to TRBD1 (5 bases). Between the trimmed V and J ends, which lost 6 bases and 3 bases, there was a span of 15 bases. CDR1 is SGHTA and CDR2 is FQGNSA in the germline V gene. This CDR3 comprises 15 residues. The CDR3 DNA follows: TGTGCCAGCAGACACAACCCAGGGTTCTACAATGAGCAGTTCTTC. Its protein is CASRHNPGFYNEQFF.

This clone was seen a single time. The chain joins TRBV10-3 to TRBJ2-7, with TRBD1 matching 9 bases. CDR1 is ENHRY, CDR2 SYGVKD, per germline. V dropped 8 bases and J dropped 3; count of bases not matched to a gene: 8. The CDR3 totals 14 residues. The CDR3 nucleotides are TGTGCCATCGCCCCGGGACAGGGACGCTACGAGCAGTACTTC. Amino acid sequence: CAIAPGQGRYEQYF.

For this clone: The junction departs from the called germline gene at one end, perhaps through a read error. The chain joins TRBV7-9 to TRBJ1-2, with TRBD1 matching 8 bases. This CDR3 is 15 amino acids long. The V gene's germline CDR1 is SEHNR and CDR2 FQNEAQ (reference sequence). The CDR3: CSSSLGQGFGYGYTF. In DNA form, the CDR3 reads TGTTCCAGCAGCTTAGGACAGGGTTTCGGCTATGGCTACACCTTC.

The chain combines TRBV9 with TRBJ2-1; the match to TRBD2 covers 7 bases. The J segment lost 4 bases and the V segment lost 4 bases, leaving 11 bases of the junction unmatched. CDR1 is SGDLS, CDR2 YYNGEE, per germline. CDR3 length: 16 residues. The CDR3 loop is CASSPGEGTVYNEQFF. The CDR3 DNA sequence: TGTGCCAGCAGCCCGGGGGAGGGAACTGTTTACAATGAGCAGTTCTTC.

This clone occurred a few times. The chain employs TRBV5-1 and TRBJ1-4, with D possibly matching TRBD1 (5 bases). Trimming removed 3 bases at V and 0 bases at J, with 9 bases between. The CDR3 runs 15 residues. Germline loops: CDR1 SGHRS, CDR2 YFSETQ. In DNA, the CDR3 is TGCGCCAGCAGCTCCGACAGAGCAACTAATGAAAAACTGTTTTTT. It is translated as CASSSDRATNEKLFF. Filled out from reference TRBV5-1 and TRBJ1-4, the complete variable domain reads KAGVTQTPRYLIKTRGQQVTLSCSPISGHRSVSWYQQTPGQGLQFLFEYFSETQRNKGNFPGRFSGRQFSNSRSEMNVSTLELGDSALYLCASSSDRATNEKLFFGSGTQLSVL.

The chain links TRBV27 to TRBJ2-3; D not certain. V lost 2 bases, J lost 7 bases, and 10 bases lay in between. Germline V gene data show CDR1 as MNHEY and CDR2 as SMNVEV (reference sequence). The CDR3 spans 13 residues. CDR3 nucleotides: TGTGCCAGCAGTTTAGAGAGCGACTATACGCAGTATTTT. Translated: CASSLESDYTQYF.